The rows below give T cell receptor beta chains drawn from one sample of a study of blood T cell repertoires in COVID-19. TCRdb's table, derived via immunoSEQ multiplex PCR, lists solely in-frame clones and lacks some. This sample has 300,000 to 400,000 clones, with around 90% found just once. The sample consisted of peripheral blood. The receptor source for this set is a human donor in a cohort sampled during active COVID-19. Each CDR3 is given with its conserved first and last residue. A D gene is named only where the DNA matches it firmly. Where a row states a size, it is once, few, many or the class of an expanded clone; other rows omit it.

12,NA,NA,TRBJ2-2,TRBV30,CAWSVVTGELFF,TGTGCCTGGAGTGTCGTCACCGGGGAGCTGTTTTTT
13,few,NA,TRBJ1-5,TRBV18,CASSPQGNQPQHF,TGTGCCAGCTCACCCCAGGGCAATCAGCCCCAGCATTTT
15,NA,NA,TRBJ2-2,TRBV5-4,CASSLGRALTGELFF,TGTGCCAGCAGCTTGGGCAGGGCCCTCACCGGGGAGCTGTTTTTT
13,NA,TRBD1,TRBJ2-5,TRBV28,CASSQDREETQYF,TGTGCCAGCAGTCAGGACAGGGAAGAGACCCAGTACTTC
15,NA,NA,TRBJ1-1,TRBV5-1,CASSLATSQGTEAFF,TGCGCCAGCAGCTTGGCCACATCCCAGGGGACTGAAGCTTTCTTT
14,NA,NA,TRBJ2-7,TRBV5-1,CASSPDMRAYEQYF,TGCGCCAGCAGCCCGGATATGAGGGCCTACGAGCAGTACTTC
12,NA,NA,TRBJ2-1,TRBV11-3,CASSSLYNEQFF,TGTGCCAGCAGCTCCCTCTACAATGAGCAGTTCTTC
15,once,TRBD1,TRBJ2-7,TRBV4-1,CASSQLQGSPYEQYF,TGCGCCAGCAGCCAGTTACAGGGGAGCCCCTACGAGCAGTACTTC
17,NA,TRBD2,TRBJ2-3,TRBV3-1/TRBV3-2,CASSQDLVTSGGAGQYF,TGTGCCAGCAGCCAAGATCTGGTGACTAGCGGGGGGGCTGGGCAGTATTTT
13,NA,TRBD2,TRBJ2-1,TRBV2,CASSETSGPLQFF,TGTGCCAGCAGTGAGACTAGCGGGCCCTTGCAGTTCTTC
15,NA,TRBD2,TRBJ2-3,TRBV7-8,CASSLGGTFTDTQYF,TGTGCCAGCAGCCTGGGGGGGACTTTCACAGATACGCAGTATTTT
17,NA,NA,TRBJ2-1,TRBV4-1,CASSHPLGTSSYNEQFF,TGCGCCAGCAGCCACCCCCTCGGCACTAGCTCCTACAATGAGCAGTTCTTC
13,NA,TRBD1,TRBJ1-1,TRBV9,CASSVHRGAEAFF,TGTGCCAGCAGCGTACACAGGGGGGCTGAAGCTTTCTTT
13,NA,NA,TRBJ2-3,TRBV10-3,CAISGSQRDTQYF,TGTGCCATCAGTGGGAGTCAAAGGGATACGCAGTATTTT
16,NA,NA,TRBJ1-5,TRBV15,CATSRKTGIRNQPQHF,TGTGCCACCAGCAGAAAAACAGGGATTAGAAATCAGCCCCAGCATTTT
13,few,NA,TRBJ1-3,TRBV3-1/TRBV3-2,CASRASSGNTIYF,TGTGCCAGCAGGGCTAGCTCTGGAAACACCATATATTTT
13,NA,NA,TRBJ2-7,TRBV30,CAWSAGLWGEQYF,TGTGCCTGGTCTGCGGGACTGTGGGGGGAGCAGTACTTC
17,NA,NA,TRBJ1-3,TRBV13,CASSTKGFSYSGNTIYF,TGTGCCAGCAGCACAAAGGGGTTCTCTTACTCTGGAAACACCATATATTTT
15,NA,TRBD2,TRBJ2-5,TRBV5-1,CASSFDAGADETQYF,TGCGCCAGCAGCTTTGATGCGGGAGCGGATGAGACCCAGTACTTC
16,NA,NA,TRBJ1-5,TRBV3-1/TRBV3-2,CASSQGWRASNQPQHF,TGTGCCAGCAGCCAAGGATGGAGGGCTAGCAATCAGCCCCAGCATTTT
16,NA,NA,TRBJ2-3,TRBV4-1,CASSQVAPRWTDTQYF,TGCGCCAGCAGCCAAGTAGCCCCCCGGTGGACAGATACGCAGTATTTT
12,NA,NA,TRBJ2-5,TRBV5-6,CASSLQGETQYF,TGTGCCAGCAGCTTGCAGGGAGAGACCCAGTACTTC
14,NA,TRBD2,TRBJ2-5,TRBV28,CASGNGAGVETQYF,TGTGCCAGTGGGAATGGAGCGGGAGTAGAGACCCAGTACTTC
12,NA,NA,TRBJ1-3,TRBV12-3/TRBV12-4,CASTVAGNTIYF,TGTGCCAGCACCGTGGCCGGAAACACCATATATTTT